Each of the 28 T cell receptor beta chains below was sequenced from the same sample in a study of CD8+ T cells in alopecia areata (dated by TCRdb to between 2017 and 2018). The library was made by the immunoSEQ multiplex PCR assay. RNA was extracted from all samples and reverse transcribed into cDNA as template for TCR sequencing. As stored in TCRdb, this immuneACCESS dataset retains in-frame rearrangements with V and J assigned. A fraction of the clones does not appear; measured against another copy, unresolved V genes explain less than half of the discrepancy, and the remainder lacks a known reason. The sample contains some 99,000 clones, 61% of them found a single time. About 16% of the sample rests with the top ten. The label giving this sample's time point can be read as: around 29 days on oral tofacitinib. Interpreted using the paper, the treatment or condition label stands for: oral pan-JAK inhibitor, 5-10 mg twice daily.

Sequences were derived from CD8+ T cells sorted from blood, sampled at week 4, from a patient treated with tofacitinib. The receptors originated from a human donor with alopecia areata.

This clone was observed a handful of times. The rearrangement links TRBV19 to TRBJ2-7; possibly TRBD1 for D (6 bases). Germline-derived CDR1 and CDR2 are LNHDA and SQIVND (reference sequence). Trimming took off 6 bases at V and 3 bases at J, with 12 bases between the two ends. This CDR3 contains 13 residues. The CDR3 DNA follows: TGTGCCAGTAGCCCCGGGACACGCTACGAGCAGTACTTC. This translates into CASSPGTRYEQYF.

The rearrangement joins TRBV30 to TRBJ1-1; D remains ambiguous. The CDR3 covers 14 residues. Trimming stripped 2 bases from V and 1 base from J, with 11 bases between. From germline, CDR1 is GTSNPN and CDR2 SVGIG (reference sequence). The CDR3: CAWSTGRGNTEAFF. CDR3 DNA sequence: TGTGCCTGGAGTACTGGTCGGGGGAACACTGAAGCTTTCTTT.

The chain has TRBV4-1 and TRBJ2-7, with 8 bases fitting TRBD1. The CDR3 has 12 residues. Trimming removed 4 bases from V and 5 bases from J; junction bases left unmatched: 1. Germline V gene data show CDR1 as MGHRA and CDR2 as YSYEKL. CDR3 nucleotide sequence: TGCGCCAGCAGCCCGACAGGGGACGAGCAGTACTTC. Protein: CASSPTGDEQYF.

The CDR3 nucleotides read TGTGCCAGTAGTATAGCGGGCGGAGAGACCCAGTACTTC. Its protein is CASSIAGGETQYF. The rearrangement uses TRBV19 and TRBJ2-5; D gene uncertain. CDR3 length: 13 amino acids. V dropped 1 base and J dropped 4 bases, with 7 bases sitting between them. The V gene's germline CDR1 is LNHDA and CDR2 SQIVND (reference sequence).

The chain has TRBV27 and TRBJ2-4; no definite D call. The CDR3 length is 12 residues. Germline CDR1 and CDR2: MNHEY and SMNVEV (reference sequence). The V and J ends lost 3 bases and 9 bases respectively, with 9 bases between them. As DNA, the CDR3 is TGTGCCAGCAGTTTGGGCTCTGGCATTCAGTACTTC. Amino acid sequence: CASSLGSGIQYF.

The chain recombines TRBV25-1 with TRBJ1-1, with 9 positions matching TRBD1. The germline CDR1 and CDR2 sequences are MGHDK and SYGVNS. The CDR3 length is 16 residues. V shed 2 bases and J 3 bases; nucleotides not matched to a gene: 7. The DNA for the CDR3 is TGTGCCAGCAGTGAAAGGGGACAGGGATTTTACACTGAAGCTTTCTTT. Residues: CASSERGQGFYTEAFF.

This clone was counted only a few times. This chain links TRBV27 with TRBJ2-7; 9 nucleotides agree with TRBD1. V lost 5 bases, J lost 3 bases, and 8 bases stayed unmatched. CDR1 is MNHEY, CDR2 SMNVEV, per germline (reference sequence). The CDR3 extends over 15 amino acids. CDR3 sequence reads: CASSPTGGAGYEQYF. DNA of the CDR3: TGTGCCAGCAGTCCTACAGGGGGCGCAGGCTACGAGCAGTACTTC.

This clone has a handful of counts. V gene TRBV6-1 combines with J gene TRBJ2-1; 13 nucleotides agree with TRBD2. This CDR3 has 15 residues. Germline V gives CDR1 MNHNS, CDR2 SASEGT. V lost 6 bases, J lost 7 bases, and 6 bases stayed unmatched. In DNA, the CDR3 is TGTGCCAGCAGCAGGACTAGCGGGAGAGGTAATGAGCAGTTCTTC. This translates into CASSRTSGRGNEQFF.

The rearrangement uses TRBV27 and TRBJ2-7, with 11 bases fitting TRBD2. V was pared by 6 bases and J by 5 bases, with 9 bases of the junction left unmatched. Germline CDR1 MNHEY, CDR2 SMNVEV (reference sequence). CDR3 size: 15 residues. The CDR3 loop reads CASSLLGTSGNEQYF. CDR3 DNA sequence: TGTGCCAGCAGCCTGCTGGGGACTAGCGGTAACGAGCAGTACTTC.

The rearrangement uses TRBV29-1 and TRBJ1-2; D is undetermined. Trimming took 1 base from V and 1 from J, leaving 13 bases between them. Germline V gene lookup returns CDR1 SQVTM and CDR2 ANQGSEA. This CDR3 region has 15 residues. The CDR3 region has the DNA TGCAGCGTTGAAGCTCCCAGAGAGAATAACTATGGCTACACCTTC. Translating it yields CSVEAPRENNYGYTF.

This chain connects TRBV4-1 to TRBJ2-6, with unresolved D. V was clipped by 1 base and J by 1 base, with 5 bases between them. The CDR3 is made up of 15 amino acids. From germline, CDR1 is MGHRA and CDR2 YSYEKL. The CDR3 DNA follows: TGCGCCAGCAGCCAAGCAAGATCTGGGGCCAACGTCCTGACTTTC. It specifies CASSQARSGANVLTF.

V usage is TRBV6-5 and J usage is TRBJ2-7, with 7 bases aligning to TRBD2. This CDR3 is built from 16 residues. CDR1 MNHEY and CDR2 SVGAGI come from the germline V gene. V lost 2 bases to trimming and J lost 2 bases; unmatched junction nucleotides: 9. The CDR3 region is CASSYKLAPKTYEQYF. The CDR3 nucleotides read TGTGCCAGCAGTTACAAACTAGCGCCAAAGACCTACGAGCAGTACTTC.

J is TRBJ1-2 and V is TRBV5-6; 9 positions agree with TRBD1. With 3 bases clipped from V and 3 bases from J, the junction kept 6 bases outside the gene matches. The CDR3 totals 15 residues. Germline CDR1 reads SGHDT; CDR2 reads YYEEEE. CDR3: CASSSWTGDDYGYTF. The CDR3 nucleotides are TGTGCCAGCAGCTCATGGACAGGGGACGACTATGGCTACACCTTC. The variable domain in full, with the rest retrieved from reference TRBV5-6 and TRBJ1-2, is DAGVTQSPTHLIKTRGQQVTLRCSPKSGHDTVSWYQQALGQGPQFIFQYYEEEERQRGNFPDRFSGHQFPNYSSELNVNALLLGDSALYLCASSSWTGDDYGYTFGSGTRLTVV.

This clone showed up just once. V usage is TRBV29-1 and J usage is TRBJ1-2; D gene unclear. The germline V and J ends were trimmed by 5 bases and 2 bases, with 12 bases remaining between them. CDR1 is SQVTM, CDR2 ANQGSEA, per germline. The CDR3 covers 13 residues. The CDR3 loop reads CSVPSSSNYGYTF. The CDR3 DNA reads TGCAGCGTTCCAAGTAGTTCAAACTATGGCTACACCTTC.

The V gene is TRBV7-2, the J gene TRBJ2-7; D might be TRBD1 (6 bases). From germline, CDR1 is SGHTA and CDR2 FQGNSA. Between the trimmed V and J ends, which lost 5 bases and 1 base, there was a span of 15 bases. CDR3 size: 15 residues. CDR3 nucleotides: TGTGCCAGCAGCATGATCGGCCAGGGGTCCTACGAGCAGTACTTC. It specifies CASSMIGQGSYEQYF.

This clone was observed a few times. The chain combines TRBV4-3 with TRBJ1-2; D remains ambiguous. Germline lookup yields CDR1 LGHNA and CDR2 YSLEER. Trimming took 2 bases from V and 4 from J, leaving 11 bases between them. The CDR3 length is 14 residues. CDR3 DNA: TGCGCCAGCAGCCAATCAGACGGAGGCTATGGCTACACCTTC. It yields the protein CASSQSDGGYGYTF.

V is TRBV29-1 and J is TRBJ2-5; the match to TRBD2 covers 14 bases. The CDR3 contains 17 residues. CDR1 is SQVTM and CDR2 is ANQGSEA in the germline V gene. The ends lost 3 bases at V and 5 bases at J; junction bases unmatched: 11. CDR3 sequence: CSVDGLAGGPTGETQYF. The CDR3 DNA reads TGCAGCGTTGATGGACTAGCGGGGGGCCCCACGGGGGAGACCCAGTACTTC.

This clone was counted only a few times. This rearrangement joins TRBV2 to TRBJ2-2; 8 bases map to TRBD1. Germline trimming cut 10 bases from V and 0 bases from J; bases unmatched to any gene: 4. This CDR3 region has 14 residues. Germline CDR1 SNHLY, CDR2 FYNNEI. Here the CDR3 reads CATGGGPNTGELFF. Here the CDR3 DNA reads TGTGCCACAGGGGGCGGACCGAACACCGGGGAGCTGTTTTTT.

The V gene is TRBV7-9, the J gene TRBJ1-1, with 9 nucleotides matching TRBD1. Germline lookup yields CDR1 SEHNR and CDR2 FQNEAQ (reference sequence). The V segment lost 5 bases and the J segment 4 bases; nucleotides outside the gene matches: 8. The CDR3 is 15 residues long. The CDR3 reads CASSDGTGSGTEAFF. CDR3 nucleotides: TGTGCCAGCAGCGATGGGACAGGGTCGGGCACTGAAGCTTTCTTT. Full variable domain (missing parts from reference TRBV7-9 and TRBJ1-1): DTGVSQNPRHKITKRGQNVTFRCDPISEHNRLYWYRQTLGQGPEFLTYFQNEAQLEKSRLLSDRFSAERPKGSFSTLEIQRTEQGDSAMYLCASSDGTGSGTEAFFGQGTRLTVV.

The chain couples TRBV9 to TRBJ2-5; the match to TRBD1 covers 8 bases. The CDR3 length is 16 residues. CDR1 is SGDLS and CDR2 is YYNGEE in the germline V gene. The V and J ends lost 0 bases and 0 bases, in that order; junction bases with no gene match: 4. CDR3: CASSVGDRPDQETQYF. In DNA form, the CDR3 reads TGTGCCAGCAGCGTAGGGGACAGGCCAGACCAAGAGACCCAGTACTTC.

This chain links TRBV27 with TRBJ2-1, with 16 bases fitting TRBD2. CDR1 MNHEY and CDR2 SMNVEV come from the germline V gene (reference sequence). This CDR3 spans 18 amino acids. The V and J ends lost 5 bases and 5 bases, in that order; junction bases with no gene match: 9. The CDR3 DNA reads TGTGCCAGCAGTCAGGGACTAGCGGGGGGGCTCCCCGACAATGAGCAGTTCTTC. Translation: CASSQGLAGGLPDNEQFF.

The chain joins TRBV29-1 to TRBJ2-2, with 14 positions matching TRBD2. Germline V CDR1 and CDR2: SQVTM, ANQGSEA. V was pared by 3 bases and J by 5 bases, with 5 bases of the junction left unmatched. CDR3 length equals 16 residues. CDR3 residues: CSVDWGLAGDTGELFF. DNA of the CDR3: TGCAGCGTTGATTGGGGACTAGCGGGGGATACCGGGGAGCTGTTTTTT.

This clone was detected only a few times. The chain combines TRBV6-1 with TRBJ2-3; D may correspond to TRBD1 or TRBD2 (5 bases each). CDR1 and CDR2 from the germline V gene are MNHNS and SASEGT. Deletions cut 6 bases from V and 7 bases from J, with 17 bases between. The length of the CDR3 is 14 residues. DNA of the CDR3: TGTGCCAGCAGCACGGGACCGGAGGTGAATACGCAGTATTTT. This codes for CASSTGPEVNTQYF.

This clone was seen only once. This chain links TRBV29-1 with TRBJ2-3; no definite D call. Germline V lookup: CDR1 SQVTM, CDR2 ANQGSEA. The length of the CDR3 is 11 residues. Trimming cost V 5 bases and J 3 bases, with 6 bases left between them. The CDR3 reads CSVLITDTQYF. The CDR3 DNA sequence: TGCAGCGTTCTCATTACAGATACGCAGTATTTT.

The V call is TRBV29-1, the J call TRBJ2-7, with D unresolved. The CDR3 loop spans 12 amino acids. Per the germline V gene, CDR1 is SQVTM and CDR2 is ANQGSEA. V gave up 7 bases and J gave up 1 base, with 11 bases separating them. CDR3 loop: CSGADPSYEQYF. In nucleotides, the CDR3 is TGCAGCGGAGCAGATCCTTCCTACGAGCAGTACTTC.

The V and J genes are TRBV28 and TRBJ2-3; a possible D gene is TRBD2 (5 bases). Between the trimmed V and J ends, which lost 2 bases and 2 bases, there was a span of 11 bases. Germline CDR1 and CDR2: MDHEN and SYDVKM. The CDR3 has 15 residues. CDR3 amino acids: CASSLGAVITDTQYF. CDR3 DNA sequence: TGTGCCAGCAGTTTAGGAGCGGTCATCACAGATACGCAGTATTTT. Full variable domain (rest looked up from reference TRBV28 and TRBJ2-3): DVKVTQSSRYLVKRTGEKVFLECVQDMDHENMFWYRQDPGLGLRLIYFSYDVKMKEKGDIPEGYSVSREKKERFSLILESASTNQTSMYLCASSLGAVITDTQYFGPGTRLTVL.

This sequence joins TRBV5-6 and TRBJ2-3; maybe TRBD2 (5 bases). The CDR3 contains 14 residues. The V end lost 2 bases, the J end lost 2 bases, and 9 bases lay between the germline ends. Germline loops: CDR1 SGHDT, CDR2 YYEEEE. CDR3 sequence (DNA): TGTGCCAGCAGCTTAGCGGACGACACAGATACGCAGTATTTT. Amino acids: CASSLADDTDTQYF.

The chain is built from TRBV28 and TRBJ1-2; TRBD1 might be the D (5 bases). Germline V gene data show CDR1 as MDHEN and CDR2 as SYDVKM. V lost 2 bases and J lost 6, with 16 bases in between. The CDR3 loop spans 15 amino acids. CDR3 sequence (DNA): TGTGCCAGCAGTTTACGGGGCGGGGCAGATGATGGCTACACCTTC. Its translation: CASSLRGGADDGYTF.